Each of the 9 T cell receptor beta chains below was sequenced from the same sample in a study of shared clonotypes between healthy human individuals. Method: immunoSEQ multiplex PCR; TCRdb's copy keeps in-frame clones and lacks some. The table lists fewer than 550,000 clones, roughly 85% of them singletons, with about 12% in the top ten. Sequenced material: PBMCs. The receptors were gathered from a woman aged 40 to 50 in good health. Some clones in this sample may be carry-over from other donors' samples.

This chain links TRBV2 with TRBJ2-7; perhaps TRBD2 as D (5 bases). The CDR3 is 13 residues long. Germline CDR1 SNHLY, CDR2 FYNNEI. V dropped 1 base and J dropped 8 bases, with 12 bases sitting between them. The DNA of the CDR3 is TGTGCCAGCAGTGAAGGAGGGCCCCCCAAGCAGTACTTC. Its protein product is CASSEGGPPKQYF.

V and J are TRBV15 and TRBJ1-1, with 8 bases matching TRBD1. Germline V gene lookup returns CDR1 LNHNV and CDR2 YYDKDF (reference sequence). The CDR3 is made up of 14 amino acids. The V segment lost 1 base and the J segment 5 bases; nucleotides outside the gene matches: 3. This chain's CDR3 is CATSRGQGITEAFF. The DNA for the CDR3 is TGTGCCACCAGCAGAGGACAGGGGATTACTGAAGCTTTCTTT.

V and J are TRBV29-1 and TRBJ2-5; the D is unclear. This CDR3 region has 11 residues. Trimming cost V 6 bases and J 1 base, with 6 bases left between them. Germline CDR1 is SQVTM and CDR2 is ANQGSEA. For the CDR3, the DNA is TGCAGCGTGGGCATCCAAGAGACCCAGTACTTC. Translation gives CSVGIQETQYF.

CDR3 sequence reads: CASSQRSYEQYF. The CDR3 region has the DNA TGTGCCAGCAGCCAACGGTCCTACGAGCAGTACTTC. The V and J genes are TRBV7-2 and TRBJ2-5; D gene unclear. The J call may be incorrect, as the DNA end agrees better with TRBJ2-7. Germline CDR1 is SGHTA and CDR2 is FQGNSA. The CDR3 spans 12 residues.

The rearrangement uses TRBV19 and TRBJ2-1; TRBD2 agrees at 16 bases. V dropped 4 bases and J dropped 9; count of bases not matched to a gene: 3. This CDR3 is 15 amino acids long. CDR1 and CDR2 (germline): LNHDA, SQIVND (reference sequence). CDR3 sequence: CASSTGTSGRAEQFF. The DNA of the CDR3 is TGTGCCAGTAGTACCGGGACTAGCGGGAGGGCTGAGCAGTTCTTC.

The V gene is TRBV29-1, the J gene TRBJ2-7; D may be TRBD1 (6 bases). The CDR3 covers 10 residues. V was clipped by 8 bases and J by 7 bases, with 12 bases between them. In germline, CDR1 is SQVTM, CDR2 ANQGSEA. The CDR3 protein is CSTRDTEQYF. The CDR3, as DNA: TGCAGCACCCGGGACACGGAGCAGTACTTC.

This chain uses TRBV4-2 with TRBJ2-5, with 7 bases that match TRBD1. In germline, CDR1 is LGHNA, CDR2 YNFKEQ. J was trimmed by 2 bases and V by 3 bases; bases with no gene match: 6. The CDR3 is 15 amino acids. The CDR3 nucleotides are TGTGCCAGCAGCCACCTCGGGACAGATCAAGAGACCCAGTACTTC. It is translated as CASSHLGTDQETQYF.

This clone appeared a single time. This chain uses TRBV5-6 with TRBJ2-7; 10 positions match TRBD1. The germline gives CDR1 SGHDT, CDR2 YYEEEE. The CDR3 consists of 15 residues. With V trimmed by 4 bases and J by 3 bases, 7 bases remained unmatched. CDR3 DNA sequence: TGTGCCAGCAGCGCCGGGACAGGGGCTCGCTACGAGCAGTACTTC. This gives the protein CASSAGTGARYEQYF.

The V call is TRBV7-2, the J call TRBJ2-3; TRBD2 matches 8 bases. V shed 1 base, J shed 5 bases, and the junction held 14 bases outside the gene matches. This CDR3 spans 18 amino acids. The germline V gene has CDR1 SGHTA and CDR2 FQGNSA. CDR3 nucleotide sequence: TGTGCCAGCAGCTTAGGGGGCCCCGGGAGGGTAGACTTAGATACGCAGTATTTT. Its protein is CASSLGGPGRVDLDTQYF.